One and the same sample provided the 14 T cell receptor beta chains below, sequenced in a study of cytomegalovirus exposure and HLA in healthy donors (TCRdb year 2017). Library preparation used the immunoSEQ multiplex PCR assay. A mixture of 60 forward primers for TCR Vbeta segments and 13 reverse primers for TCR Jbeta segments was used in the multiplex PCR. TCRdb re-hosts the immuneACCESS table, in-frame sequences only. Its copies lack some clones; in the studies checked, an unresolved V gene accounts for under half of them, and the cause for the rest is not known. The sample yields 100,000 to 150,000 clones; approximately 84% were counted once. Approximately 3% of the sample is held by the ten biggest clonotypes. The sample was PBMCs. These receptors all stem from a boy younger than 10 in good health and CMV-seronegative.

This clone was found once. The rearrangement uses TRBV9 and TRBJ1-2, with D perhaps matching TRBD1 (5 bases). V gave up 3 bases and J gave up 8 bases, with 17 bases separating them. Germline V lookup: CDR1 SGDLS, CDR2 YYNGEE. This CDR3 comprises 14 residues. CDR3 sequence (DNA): TGTGCCAGCAGCGAGGGGAGGGCCCTAGTCGGCTACACCTTC. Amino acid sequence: CASSEGRALVGYTF.

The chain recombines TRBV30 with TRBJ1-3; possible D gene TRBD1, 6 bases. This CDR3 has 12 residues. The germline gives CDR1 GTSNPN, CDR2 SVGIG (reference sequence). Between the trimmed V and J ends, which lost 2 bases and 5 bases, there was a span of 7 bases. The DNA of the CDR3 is TGTGCCTGGAGTTGGGACAGAAACACCATATATTTT. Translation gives CAWSWDRNTIYF.

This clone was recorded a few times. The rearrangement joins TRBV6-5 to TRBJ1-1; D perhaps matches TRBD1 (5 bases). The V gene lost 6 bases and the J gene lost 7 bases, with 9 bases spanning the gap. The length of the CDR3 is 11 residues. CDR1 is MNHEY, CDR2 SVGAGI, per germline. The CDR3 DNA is TGTGCCAGCAGAGGTACAGGTGAAGCTTTCTTT. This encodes CASRGTGEAFF.

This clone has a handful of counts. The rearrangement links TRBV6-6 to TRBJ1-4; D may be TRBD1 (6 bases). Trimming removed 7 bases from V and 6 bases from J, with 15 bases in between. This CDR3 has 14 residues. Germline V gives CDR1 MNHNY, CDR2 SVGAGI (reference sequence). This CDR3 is CASKETGGHEKLFF. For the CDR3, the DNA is TGTGCCAGCAAAGAGACAGGCGGCCATGAAAAACTGTTTTTT.

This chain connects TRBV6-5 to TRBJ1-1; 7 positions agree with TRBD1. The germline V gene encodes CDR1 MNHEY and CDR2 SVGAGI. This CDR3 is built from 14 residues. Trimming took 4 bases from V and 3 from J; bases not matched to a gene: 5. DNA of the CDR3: TGTGCCAGCAGTTGGGTAGGGGGCCACACTGAAGCTTTCTTT. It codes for CASSWVGGHTEAFF.

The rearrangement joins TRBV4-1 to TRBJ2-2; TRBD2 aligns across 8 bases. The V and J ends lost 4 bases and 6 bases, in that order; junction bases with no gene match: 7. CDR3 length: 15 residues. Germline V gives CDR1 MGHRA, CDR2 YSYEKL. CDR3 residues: CASSPTLAEAGELFF. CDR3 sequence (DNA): TGCGCCAGCAGCCCGACACTAGCGGAGGCCGGGGAGCTGTTTTTT.

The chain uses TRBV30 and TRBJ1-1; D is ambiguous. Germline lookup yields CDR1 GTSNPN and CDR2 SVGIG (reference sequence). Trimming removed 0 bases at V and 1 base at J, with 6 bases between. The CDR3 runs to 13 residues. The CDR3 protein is CAWSVEQNTEAFF. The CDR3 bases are TGTGCCTGGAGTGTCGAACAGAACACTGAAGCTTTCTTT.

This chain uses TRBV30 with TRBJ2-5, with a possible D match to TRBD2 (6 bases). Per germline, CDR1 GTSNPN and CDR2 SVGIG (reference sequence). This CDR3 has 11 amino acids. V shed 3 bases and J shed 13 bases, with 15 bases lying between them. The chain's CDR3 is CAWRVLTRLYF. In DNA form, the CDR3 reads TGTGCCTGGAGGGTACTGACTAGGTTGTACTTC.

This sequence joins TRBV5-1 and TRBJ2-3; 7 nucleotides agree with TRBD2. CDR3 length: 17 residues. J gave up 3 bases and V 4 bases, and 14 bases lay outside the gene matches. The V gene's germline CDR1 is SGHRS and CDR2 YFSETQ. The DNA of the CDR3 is TGCGCCAGCAGCCCCGTGGCGGCTAGCGGCGTTACAGATACGCAGTATTTT. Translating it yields CASSPVAASGVTDTQYF.

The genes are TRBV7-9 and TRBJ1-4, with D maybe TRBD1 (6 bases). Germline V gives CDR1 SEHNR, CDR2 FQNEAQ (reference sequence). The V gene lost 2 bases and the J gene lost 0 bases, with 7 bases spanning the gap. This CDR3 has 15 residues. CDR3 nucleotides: TGTGCCAGCAGCTTAAGGACAGCAACTAATGAAAAACTGTTTTTT. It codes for CASSLRTATNEKLFF.

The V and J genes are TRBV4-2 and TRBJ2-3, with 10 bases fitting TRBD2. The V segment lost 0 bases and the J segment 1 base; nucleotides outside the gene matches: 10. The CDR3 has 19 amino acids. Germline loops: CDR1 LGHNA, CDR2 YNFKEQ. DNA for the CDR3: TGTGCCAGCAGCCAAGATCCGGTAGCGGGGGGCCCTCGCACAGATACGCAGTATTTT. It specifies CASSQDPVAGGPRTDTQYF.

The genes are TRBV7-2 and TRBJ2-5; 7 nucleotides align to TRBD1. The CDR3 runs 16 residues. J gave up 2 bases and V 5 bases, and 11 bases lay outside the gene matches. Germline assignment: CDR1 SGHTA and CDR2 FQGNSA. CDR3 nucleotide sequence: TGTGCCAGCAGCCACATTTGGGACAGACCACAAGAGACCCAGTACTTC. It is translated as CASSHIWDRPQETQYF.

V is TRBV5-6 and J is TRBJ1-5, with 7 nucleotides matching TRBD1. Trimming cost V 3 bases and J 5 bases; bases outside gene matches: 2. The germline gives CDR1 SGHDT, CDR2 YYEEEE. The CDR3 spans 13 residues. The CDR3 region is CASSSTGDQPQHF. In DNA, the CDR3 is TGTGCCAGCAGCTCTACAGGGGATCAGCCCCAGCATTTT.

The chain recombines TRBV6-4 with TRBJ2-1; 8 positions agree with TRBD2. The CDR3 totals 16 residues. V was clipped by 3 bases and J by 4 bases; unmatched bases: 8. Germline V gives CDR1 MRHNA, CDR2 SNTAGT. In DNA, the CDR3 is TGTGCCAGCAGTGAGACCAGCGGGAGAGGTTACAATGAGCAGTTCTTC. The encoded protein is CASSETSGRGYNEQFF.